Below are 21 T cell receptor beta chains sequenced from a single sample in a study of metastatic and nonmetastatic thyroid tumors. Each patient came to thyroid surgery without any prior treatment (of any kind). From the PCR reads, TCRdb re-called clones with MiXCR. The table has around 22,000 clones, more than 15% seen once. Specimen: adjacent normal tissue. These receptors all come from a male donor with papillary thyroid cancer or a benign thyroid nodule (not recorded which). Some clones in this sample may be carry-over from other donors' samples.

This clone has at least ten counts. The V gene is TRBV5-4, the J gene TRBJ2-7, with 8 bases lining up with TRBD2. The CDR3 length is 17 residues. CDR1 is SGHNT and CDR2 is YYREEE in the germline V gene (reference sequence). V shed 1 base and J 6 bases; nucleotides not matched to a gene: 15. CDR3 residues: CASSLRPGGPGLSEQYV. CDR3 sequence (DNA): TGTGCCAGCAGCTTGAGGCCGGGAGGGCCAGGTTTGAGCGAGCAGTACGTC.

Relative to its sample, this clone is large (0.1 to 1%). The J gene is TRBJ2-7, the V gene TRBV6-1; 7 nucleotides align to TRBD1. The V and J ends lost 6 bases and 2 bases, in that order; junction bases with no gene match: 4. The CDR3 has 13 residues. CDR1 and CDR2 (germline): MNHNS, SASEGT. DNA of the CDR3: TGTGCCAGCAGGAGGGACAGCACCTACGAGCAGTACTTC. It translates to CASRRDSTYEQYF.

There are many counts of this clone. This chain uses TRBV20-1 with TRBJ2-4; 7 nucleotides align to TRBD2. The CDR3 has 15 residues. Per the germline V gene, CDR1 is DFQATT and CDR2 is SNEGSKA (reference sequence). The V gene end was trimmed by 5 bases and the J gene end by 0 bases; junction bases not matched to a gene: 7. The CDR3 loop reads CSAGLVRLAKNIQYF. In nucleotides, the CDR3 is TGCAGTGCTGGACTAGTAAGGCTAGCCAAAAACATTCAGTACTTC.

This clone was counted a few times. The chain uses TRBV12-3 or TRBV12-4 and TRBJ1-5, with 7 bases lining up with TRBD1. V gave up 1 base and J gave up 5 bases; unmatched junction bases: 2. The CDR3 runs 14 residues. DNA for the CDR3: TGTGCCAGCAGTTTAGGCCAGGGGGATCAGCCCCAGCATTTT. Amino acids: CASSLGQGDQPQHF.

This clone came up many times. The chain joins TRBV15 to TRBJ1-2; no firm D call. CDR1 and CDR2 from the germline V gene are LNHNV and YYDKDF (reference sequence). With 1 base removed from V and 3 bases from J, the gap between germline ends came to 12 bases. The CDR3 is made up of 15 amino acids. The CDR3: CATSRVANKYYGYTF. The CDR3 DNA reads TGTGCCACCAGCAGAGTGGCCAATAAATACTATGGCTACACCTTC. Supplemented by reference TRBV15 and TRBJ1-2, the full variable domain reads DAMVIQNPRYQVTQFGKPVTLSCSQTLNHNVMYWYQQKSSQAPKLLFHYYDKDFNNEADTPDNFQSRRPNTSFCFLDIRSPGLGDTAMYLCATSRVANKYYGYTFGSGTRLTVV.

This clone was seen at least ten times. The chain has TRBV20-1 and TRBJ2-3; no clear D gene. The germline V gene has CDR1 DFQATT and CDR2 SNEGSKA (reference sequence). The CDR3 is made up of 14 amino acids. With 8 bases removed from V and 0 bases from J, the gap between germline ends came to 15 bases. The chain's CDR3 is CSPAPRSSTDTQYF. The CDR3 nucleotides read TGCAGTCCGGCCCCCAGATCTAGCACAGATACGCAGTATTTT.

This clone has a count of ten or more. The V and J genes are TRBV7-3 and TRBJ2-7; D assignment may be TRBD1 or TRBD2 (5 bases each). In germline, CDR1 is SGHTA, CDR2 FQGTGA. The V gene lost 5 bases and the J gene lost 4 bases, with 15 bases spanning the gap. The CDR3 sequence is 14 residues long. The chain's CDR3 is CASSPDAGSYEQYF. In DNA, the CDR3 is TGTGCCAGCAGCCCCGATGCAGGGAGTTACGAGCAGTACTTC.

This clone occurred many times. Written as DNA, the CDR3 is TGCGCCAGCAGCGGAGACCTAGGACTAGCGGTCTACAATGAGCAGTTCTTC. It yields the protein CASSGDLGLAVYNEQFF. This chain uses TRBV5-1 with TRBJ2-1; 10 nucleotides match TRBD2. The germline V gene has CDR1 SGHRS and CDR2 YFSETQ. This CDR3 has 17 residues. The V and J ends lost 4 bases and 3 bases, in that order; junction bases with no gene match: 10.

The CDR3: CASSSPSGTGNYGYTF. The DNA for the CDR3 is TGTGCCAGCAGCTCACCCTCCGGGACAGGGAACTATGGCTACACCTTC. J is TRBJ1-2 and V is TRBV5-6; TRBD1 aligns across 9 bases. CDR3 size: 16 residues. Germline V gene sequence: CDR1 SGHDT, CDR2 YYEEEE. After removal of 3 bases from V and 2 bases from J, the junction contained 8 bases not matched to a gene.

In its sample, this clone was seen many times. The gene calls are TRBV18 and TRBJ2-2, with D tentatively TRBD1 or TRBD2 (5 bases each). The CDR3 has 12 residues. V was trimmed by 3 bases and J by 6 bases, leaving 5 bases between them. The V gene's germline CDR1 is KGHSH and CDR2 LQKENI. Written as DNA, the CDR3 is TGTGCCAGCTCACCGGGGGCCGGGGAGCTGTTTTTT. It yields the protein CASSPGAGELFF.

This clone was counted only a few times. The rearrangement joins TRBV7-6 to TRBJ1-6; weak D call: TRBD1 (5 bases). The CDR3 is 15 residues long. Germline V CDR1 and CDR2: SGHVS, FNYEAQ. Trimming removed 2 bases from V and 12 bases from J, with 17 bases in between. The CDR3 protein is CASSLSDTDRGPLHF. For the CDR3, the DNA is TGTGCCAGCAGCTTATCCGACACGGATAGGGGACCCCTCCACTTT.

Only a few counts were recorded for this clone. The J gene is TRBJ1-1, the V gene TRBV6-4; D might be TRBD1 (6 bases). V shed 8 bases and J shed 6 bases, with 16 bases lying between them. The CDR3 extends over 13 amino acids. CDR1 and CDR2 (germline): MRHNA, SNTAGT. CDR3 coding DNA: TGTGCCAGCGTACAGGGCCCCGACGCTGAAGCTTTCTTT. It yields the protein CASVQGPDAEAFF.

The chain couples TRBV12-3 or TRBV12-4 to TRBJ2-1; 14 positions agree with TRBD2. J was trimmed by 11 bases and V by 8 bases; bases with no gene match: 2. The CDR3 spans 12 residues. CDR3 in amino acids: CASGLAGGKQFF. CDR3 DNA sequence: TGTGCCAGCGGACTAGCGGGAGGAAAGCAGTTCTTC.

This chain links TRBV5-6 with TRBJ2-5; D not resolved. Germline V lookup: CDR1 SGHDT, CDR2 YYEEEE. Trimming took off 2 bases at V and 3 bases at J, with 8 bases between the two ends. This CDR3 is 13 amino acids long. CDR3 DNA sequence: TGTGCCAGCAGCTTTAGCAGTAAAGAGACCCAGTACTTC. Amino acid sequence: CASSFSSKETQYF.

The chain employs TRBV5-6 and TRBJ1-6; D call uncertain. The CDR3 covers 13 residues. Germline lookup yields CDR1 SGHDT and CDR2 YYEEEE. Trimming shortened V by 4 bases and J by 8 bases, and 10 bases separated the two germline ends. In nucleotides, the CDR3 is TGTGCCAGCAGCCCCGGGTGTTATTCACCCCTCCACTTT. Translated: CASSPGCYSPLHF.

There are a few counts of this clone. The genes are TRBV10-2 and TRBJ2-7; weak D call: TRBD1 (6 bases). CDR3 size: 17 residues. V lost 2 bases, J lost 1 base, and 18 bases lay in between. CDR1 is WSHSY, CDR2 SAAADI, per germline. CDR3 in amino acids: CASSETLNRAASYEQYF. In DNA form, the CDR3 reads TGCGCCAGCAGTGAGACCCTTAACAGGGCTGCGTCCTACGAGCAGTACTTC.

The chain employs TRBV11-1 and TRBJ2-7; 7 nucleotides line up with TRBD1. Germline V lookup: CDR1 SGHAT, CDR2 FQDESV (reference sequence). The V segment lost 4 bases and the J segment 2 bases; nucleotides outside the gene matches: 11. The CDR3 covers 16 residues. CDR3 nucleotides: TGTGCCAGCAGCTCCGACAGGGTAGGACAGCCCTACGAGCAGTACTTC. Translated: CASSSDRVGQPYEQYF.

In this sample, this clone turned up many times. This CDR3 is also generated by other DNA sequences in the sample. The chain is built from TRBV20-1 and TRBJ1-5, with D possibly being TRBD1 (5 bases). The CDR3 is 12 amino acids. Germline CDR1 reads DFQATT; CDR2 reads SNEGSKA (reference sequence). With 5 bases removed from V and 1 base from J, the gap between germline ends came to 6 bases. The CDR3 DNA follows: TGCAGTGCTGGGGGGAGCAATCAGCCCCAGCATTTT. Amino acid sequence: CSAGGSNQPQHF.

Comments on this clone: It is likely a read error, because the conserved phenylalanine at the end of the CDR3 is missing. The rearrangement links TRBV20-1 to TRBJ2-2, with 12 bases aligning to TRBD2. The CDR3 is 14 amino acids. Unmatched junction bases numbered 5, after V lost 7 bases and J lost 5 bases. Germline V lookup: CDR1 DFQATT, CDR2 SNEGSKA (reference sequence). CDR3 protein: CSGITSGRTGELFL. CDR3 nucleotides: TGCAGTGGTATCACTAGCGGGAGGACCGGGGAGCTGTTTCTT.

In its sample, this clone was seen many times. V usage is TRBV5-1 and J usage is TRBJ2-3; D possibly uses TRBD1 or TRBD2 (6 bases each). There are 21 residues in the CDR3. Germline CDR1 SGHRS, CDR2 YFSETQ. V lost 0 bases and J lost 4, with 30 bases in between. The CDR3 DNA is TGCGCCAGCAGCTTGGCCCCGCAGGGGAATTTAGGGGGGCCCGAGGCAGATACGCAGTATTTT. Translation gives CASSLAPQGNLGGPEADTQYF.

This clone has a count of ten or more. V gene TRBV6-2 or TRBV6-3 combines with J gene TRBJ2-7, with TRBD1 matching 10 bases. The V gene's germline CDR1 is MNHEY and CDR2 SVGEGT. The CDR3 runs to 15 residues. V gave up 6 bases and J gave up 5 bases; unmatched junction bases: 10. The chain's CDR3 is CASRPPGQGRNEQYF. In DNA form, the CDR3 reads TGTGCCAGCAGACCGCCGGGACAGGGGAGGAACGAGCAGTACTTC.